This record covers a single TCR beta chain. Antigen specificity is unknown. Some clones are missing from TCRdb's copy, which holds only in-frame ones; the method was immunoSEQ multiplex PCR. The sample carries tens of thousands of clones, 82% recorded once. Germline V gene data show CDR1 as SGHRS and CDR2 as YFSETQ. This CDR3 comprises 15 residues. Losses at the gene ends were 4 bases for V and 0 bases for J; bases not matched to a gene: 5. This sample was taken from a study of glioma-infiltrating T cells after dendritic cell vaccination. General study findings and limits: The cohort had few patients with full blood and tumor sets.

The receptor was derived from a human donor with glioblastoma. The material sequenced was blood, taken before dendritic cell vaccination. This sequence joins TRBV5-1 and TRBJ2-7, with 9 nucleotides matching TRBD1. CDR3 sequence: CASSDGTGNSYEQYF. CDR3 bases: TGCGCCAGCAGCGACGGGACAGGGAACTCCTACGAGCAGTACTTC.